This T cell receptor beta chain was recorded in a study of control samples from healthy donors and cancer patients. Assay: immunoSEQ multiplex PCR; the TCRdb copy retains only in-frame clones and omits some. The sample includes some 140,000 clones, about nine tenths of them seen just once. V was trimmed by 3 bases and J by 0 bases, leaving 9 bases between them. The CDR3 sequence is 16 residues long. Per germline, CDR1 ENHRY and CDR2 SYGVKD. This TCR came from a woman aged 25 to 39 in good health. Sequencing was performed on blood. This chain connects TRBV10-3 to TRBJ1-6; the D is unclear. The CDR3 loop reads CAISDRLNSYNSPLHF. Written as DNA, the CDR3 is TGTGCCATCAGTGACAGGCTGAACTCCTATAATTCACCCCTCCACTTT.